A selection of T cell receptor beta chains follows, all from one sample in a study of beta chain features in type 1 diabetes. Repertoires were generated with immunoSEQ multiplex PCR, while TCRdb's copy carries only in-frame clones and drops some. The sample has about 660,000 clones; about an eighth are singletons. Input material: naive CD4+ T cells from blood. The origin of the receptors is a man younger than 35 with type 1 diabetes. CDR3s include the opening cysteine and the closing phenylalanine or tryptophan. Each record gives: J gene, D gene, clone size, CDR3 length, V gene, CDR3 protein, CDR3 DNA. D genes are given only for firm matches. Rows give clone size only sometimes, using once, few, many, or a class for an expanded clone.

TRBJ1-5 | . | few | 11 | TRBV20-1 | CSAADNQPQHF | TGCAGTGCCGCCGACAATCAGCCCCAGCATTTT
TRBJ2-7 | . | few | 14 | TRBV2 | CASREGFGSYEQYF | TGTGCCAGCAGAGAAGGATTCGGATCTTACGAGCAGTACTTC
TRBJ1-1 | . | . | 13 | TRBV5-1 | CASSVTGNTEAFF | TGCGCCAGCAGCGTGACAGGGAACACTGAAGCTTTCTTT
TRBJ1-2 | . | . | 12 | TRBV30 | CAWSVIDSGYTF | TGTGCCTGGAGTGTTATTGACAGCGGCTACACCTTC
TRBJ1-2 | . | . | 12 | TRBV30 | CAWSVGREGYTF | TGTGCCTGGAGTGTTGGGAGGGAAGGCTACACCTTC
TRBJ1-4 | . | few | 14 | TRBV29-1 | CSVQRGTPQEKLFF | TGCAGCGTACAGAGGGGAACTCCTCAGGAAAAACTGTTTTTT
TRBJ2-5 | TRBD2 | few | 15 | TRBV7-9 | CASSEGTSRRETQYF | TGTGCCAGCAGCGAAGGGACTAGCCGGCGAGAGACCCAGTACTTC
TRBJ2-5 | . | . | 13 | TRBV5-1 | CASSLGKQETQYF | TGCGCCAGCAGCTTGGGCAAGCAAGAGACCCAGTACTTC
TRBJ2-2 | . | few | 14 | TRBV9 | CASSQERGTGELFF | TGTGCCAGCAGCCAGGAGAGGGGCACCGGGGAGCTGTTTTTT
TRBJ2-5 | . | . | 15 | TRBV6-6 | CASTRTGLGGETQYF | TGTGCCAGCACCCGGACAGGCCTCGGGGGAGAGACCCAGTACTTC
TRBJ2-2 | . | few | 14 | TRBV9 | CASSDPSNTGELFF | TGTGCCAGCAGCGACCCATCGAACACCGGGGAGCTGTTTTTT
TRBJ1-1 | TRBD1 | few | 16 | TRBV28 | CASSFSWDSRNTEAFF | TGTGCCAGCAGTTTTTCTTGGGACAGTAGGAACACTGAAGCTTTCTTT
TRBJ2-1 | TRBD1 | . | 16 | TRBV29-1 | CSVEAAQGSINNEQFF | TGCAGCGTTGAAGCCGCACAGGGGTCAATAAACAATGAGCAGTTCTTC
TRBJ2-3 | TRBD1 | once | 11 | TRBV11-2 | CASSFWTGKYF | TGTGCCAGCAGCTTTTGGACAGGGAAGTATTTT
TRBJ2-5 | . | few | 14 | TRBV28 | CASSPPGIREAQYF | TGTGCCAGCAGCCCCCCCGGAATAAGAGAGGCCCAGTACTTC
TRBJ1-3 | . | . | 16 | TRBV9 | CASSVFRQASVGTIYF | TGTGCCAGCAGCGTTTTCCGACAGGCCTCGGTTGGCACCATATATTTT
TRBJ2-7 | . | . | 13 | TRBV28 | CASTGEGGSEQYF | TGTGCCAGCACGGGTGAAGGGGGTAGCGAGCAGTACTTC
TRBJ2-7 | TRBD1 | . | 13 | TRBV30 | CAWSGDRAYEQYF | TGTGCCTGGAGTGGGGACAGGGCCTACGAGCAGTACTTC
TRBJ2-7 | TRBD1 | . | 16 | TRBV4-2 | CASSQDEGQGAYEQYF | TGTGCCAGCAGCCAAGATGAAGGACAGGGCGCCTACGAGCAGTACTTC
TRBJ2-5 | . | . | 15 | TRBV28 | CASSLSQGRRAAQYF | TGTGCCAGCAGTTTAAGCCAGGGCCGGAGGGCGGCCCAGTACTTC
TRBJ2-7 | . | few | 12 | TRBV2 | CASEGGSYEQYF | TGTGCCAGCGAGGGCGGATCCTACGAGCAGTACTTC
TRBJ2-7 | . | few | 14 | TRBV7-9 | CASSQDRDRREQYF | TGCGCCAGCAGCCAAGATCGGGACCGCCGGGAGCAGTACTTC
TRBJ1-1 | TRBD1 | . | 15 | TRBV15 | CATSRPPGQGPEAFF | TGTGCCACCAGCAGACCGCCGGGACAGGGACCTGAAGCTTTCTTT
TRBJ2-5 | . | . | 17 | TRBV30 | CAWSRDQQSKYQETQYF | TGTGCCTGGAGCCGGGACCAACAATCCAAGTACCAAGAGACCCAGTACTTC
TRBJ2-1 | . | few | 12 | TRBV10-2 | CASSETWNEQFF | TGCGCCAGCAGTGAGACCTGGAATGAGCAGTTCTTC
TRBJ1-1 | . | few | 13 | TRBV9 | CASRGQPNTEAFF | TGTGCCAGCCGGGGGCAGCCGAACACTGAAGCTTTCTTT
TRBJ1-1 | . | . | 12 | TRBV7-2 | CASSLVYREAFF | TGTGCCAGCAGCTTAGTATACAGAGAAGCTTTCTTT